Sequencing of this T cell receptor (beta chain) was carried out in a study of T cell repertoires in cytomegalovirus infection. As for the study in general: CMV epitopes in the study were HLA-C-restricted (recently identified) and HLA-B-restricted (well studied). Public signatures in TCR beta pointed to CMV infection and matching HLA type.

For this clonotype: Its specificity is not known.

The CDR3 is 16 residues long. V was pared by 3 bases and J by 3 bases, with 17 bases between. Germline CDR1 reads LNHDA; CDR2 reads SQIVND (reference sequence). TCRdb independently ran MiXCR on the reads; one entry per CDR3 protein. The sample carries 900,000 to 950,000 distinct CDR3 sequences, 25% to 40% recorded once. The clonotype originates from a human donor in good health (CMV status not recorded). Some clones in this sample may be carry-over from other donors' samples. The sample here was cultured CD8+ T cells from PBMCs, taken from culture after CMV antigen stimulation. The rearrangement joins TRBV19 to TRBJ1-1; D call uncertain. CDR3 in amino acids: CASSIGDQPKDTEAFF. Written as DNA, the CDR3 is TGTGCCAGTAGTATTGGAGATCAGCCGAAGGACACTGAAGCTTTCTTT.